This TCR beta chain was profiled in a study of blood T cells in healthy people across ages. About the study: About one barcoded TCR beta cDNA was captured per two T cells.

CDR3 length: 16 residues. The V gene's germline CDR1 is SEHNR and CDR2 FQNEAQ (reference sequence). Trimming shortened V by 4 bases and J by 6 bases, and 21 bases separated the two germline ends. A second PCR, run for roughly 6 to 11 cycles, used a sample-barcoded 5' primer plus a J-beta primer mix. Each CDR3 protein is one row after TCRdb ran MiXCR on the 5' RACE reads. The sample has about 500,000 distinct CDR3 sequences, more than 20% seen once. The sample was also linked to a second study, of T cells of mothers and their children. That study adds: About six children, together with their three healthy Caucasian mothers, made up the donors. Thymic selection molds TCR recombination output in a comparable way in related and unrelated pairs.

Sequenced sample: blood. The clonotype was recovered from a boy younger than 18 in good health. The chain is built from TRBV7-9 and TRBJ1-2, with a weak D call TRBD1 (5 bases). CDR3 residues: CASSSVVRQGPNGYTF. The CDR3 nucleotides read TGTGCCAGCAGCTCGGTTGTCCGGCAGGGACCAAATGGCTACACCTTC.